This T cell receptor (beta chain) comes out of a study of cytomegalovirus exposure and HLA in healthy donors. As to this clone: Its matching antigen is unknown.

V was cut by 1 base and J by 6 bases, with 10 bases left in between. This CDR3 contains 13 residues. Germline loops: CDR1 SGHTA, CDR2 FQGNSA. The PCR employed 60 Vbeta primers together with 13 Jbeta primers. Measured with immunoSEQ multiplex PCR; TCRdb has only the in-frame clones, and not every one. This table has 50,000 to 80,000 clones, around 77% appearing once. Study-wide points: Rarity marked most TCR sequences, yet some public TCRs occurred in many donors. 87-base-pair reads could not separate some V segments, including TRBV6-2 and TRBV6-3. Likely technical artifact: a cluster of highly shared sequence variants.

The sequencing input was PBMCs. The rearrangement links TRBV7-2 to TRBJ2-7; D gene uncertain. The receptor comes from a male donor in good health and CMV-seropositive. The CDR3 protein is CASSLVAVGEQYF. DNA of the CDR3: TGTGCCAGCAGCTTAGTGGCGGTAGGCGAGCAGTACTTC.